Below are 14 T cell receptor beta chains sequenced from a single sample in a study of blood T cell repertoires in COVID-19. Repertoires were generated with immunoSEQ multiplex PCR, while TCRdb's copy carries only in-frame clones and drops some. The table records roughly 360,000 clones, roughly 90% of them present only once. The source material was PBMCs or T cells enriched from blood (not recorded which). These receptors all stem from a woman under 40 with acute COVID-19.

J is TRBJ1-2 and V is TRBV11-2, with D uncertain. The germline V and J ends were trimmed by 1 base and 8 bases, with 11 bases remaining between them. Germline CDR1 reads SGHAT; CDR2 reads FQNNGV. CDR3 length equals 13 residues. The CDR3 DNA reads as TGTGCCAGCAGCTTAGTTAGCGGGAGCGGCTACACCTTC. This codes for CASSLVSGSGYTF.

The chain recombines TRBV7-2 with TRBJ1-4, with D perhaps matching TRBD1 (6 bases). Germline-derived CDR1 and CDR2 are SGHTA and FQGNSA. The CDR3 loop spans 15 amino acids. Trimming took off 2 bases at V and 0 bases at J, with 7 bases between the two ends. The CDR3 nucleotides read TGTGCCAGCAGCTTACAGGGGACAACTAATGAAAAACTGTTTTTT. This gives the protein CASSLQGTTNEKLFF.

A note on this clone: A junction end diverges from the germline sequence, so it may reflect a read error. This chain links TRBV7-2 with TRBJ2-1, with D unresolved. The CDR3 extends over 13 amino acids. Germline CDR1 is SGHTA and CDR2 is FQGNSA. The CDR3 region has the DNA TGTGCCAGCAGCGCCGACTCCTTCAATGAGCAGTTCTTC. Its translation: CASSADSFNEQFF.

V usage is TRBV12-3 or TRBV12-4 and J usage is TRBJ2-4; D remains unclear. The CDR3 sequence is 13 residues long. V shed 6 bases and J shed 12 bases, with 18 bases lying between them. CDR3 sequence reads: CASSPPTIISQYF. CDR3 DNA sequence: TGTGCCAGCAGCCCCCCGACAATCATATCTCAGTACTTC.

This clone has a single count. CDR3: CASSLRDFGQYF. The CDR3 DNA reads as TGTGCCAGCAGCCTCAGGGACTTTGGGCAGTACTTC. This chain joins TRBV7-9 and TRBJ2-7, with a possible D match to TRBD2 (6 bases). V was clipped by 5 bases and J by 9 bases, with 14 bases between them. This CDR3 region has 12 residues. From germline, CDR1 is SEHNR and CDR2 FQNEAQ (reference sequence).

The rearrangement uses TRBV10-3 and TRBJ2-1; the match to TRBD2 covers 9 bases. Germline trimming cut 4 bases from V and 4 bases from J; bases unmatched to any gene: 5. The CDR3 is made up of 15 amino acids. Germline V gene data show CDR1 as ENHRY and CDR2 as SYGVKD. The chain's CDR3 is CAISGMSGGYNEQFF. The CDR3 region has the DNA TGTGCCATCAGTGGTATGAGCGGGGGGTACAATGAGCAGTTCTTC.

In DNA, the CDR3 is TGTGCCATCAGTGCCTCATTACTAGCGGTACACAGTGATACGCAGTATTTT. Protein: CAISASLLAVHSDTQYF. The chain carries TRBV10-3 and TRBJ2-3, with 8 bases matching TRBD2. Germline-derived CDR1 and CDR2 are ENHRY and SYGVKD. V was pared by 4 bases and J by 6 bases, with 15 bases of the junction left unmatched. The CDR3 consists of 17 residues.

This clone was found once. The genes are TRBV7-3 and TRBJ2-2; D call uncertain. The germline V and J ends were trimmed by 6 bases and 6 bases, with 8 bases remaining between them. Germline loops: CDR1 SGHTA, CDR2 FQGTGA. This CDR3 has 12 residues. CDR3 bases: TGTGCCAGCAGTATAGCCGCCGGGGAGCTGTTTTTT. Translated, it gives CASSIAAGELFF.

The chain has TRBV7-2 and TRBJ2-3, with D unclear. Germline V CDR1 and CDR2: SGHTA, FQGNSA. The CDR3 is 14 residues long. V lost 1 base to trimming and J lost 2 bases, with 7 bases between them. For the CDR3, the DNA is TGTGCCAGCAGCTTAGACAGACACACAGATACGCAGTATTTT. Protein product: CASSLDRHTDTQYF.

With regard to this clone: At one boundary the junction diverges from the germline segment, which might be a read error. The rearrangement links TRBV3-1 (or the pseudogene TRBV3-2) to TRBJ2-3, with D possibly being TRBD1 (6 bases). CDR3 length equals 15 residues. Germline V gene lookup returns CDR1 LGHDT and CDR2 YNNKEL (reference sequence). The CDR3 protein is CASSEEGGFTDTQYF. CDR3 in DNA: TGTGCCAGCAGCGAAGAAGGGGGTTTCACAGATACGCAGTATTTT.

The J gene is TRBJ1-5, the V gene TRBV13; D perhaps matches TRBD1 (5 bases). V dropped 2 bases and J dropped 3 bases, with 8 bases sitting between them. CDR1 PRHDT and CDR2 FYEKMQ come from the germline V gene (reference sequence). The CDR3 has 14 residues. DNA for the CDR3: TGTGCCAGCAGCTTACGGGGGTACAATCAGCCCCAGCATTTT. Its protein product is CASSLRGYNQPQHF.

The chain has TRBV7-9 and TRBJ1-1; tentatively, D is TRBD1 (6 bases). Germline CDR1 SEHNR, CDR2 FQNEAQ (reference sequence). The CDR3 loop spans 16 amino acids. With 5 bases removed from V and 1 base from J, the gap between germline ends came to 17 bases. The DNA of the CDR3 is TGTGCCAGCAGCCCAAACAGGGTCCCCGAGAACACTGAAGCTTTCTTT. The encoded protein is CASSPNRVPENTEAFF.

The CDR3 region has the DNA TGCAGCGTTGGGGTCAGGCGGGTAAAAGAGACCCAGTACTTC. This codes for CSVGVRRVKETQYF. The chain has TRBV29-1 and TRBJ2-5; D is perhaps TRBD2 (5 bases). Trimming removed 4 bases at V and 3 bases at J, with 15 bases between. Germline CDR1 and CDR2: SQVTM and ANQGSEA. The CDR3 contains 14 residues.

This clone was seen once. The rearrangement joins TRBV27 to TRBJ1-6; D is uncertain. CDR1 and CDR2 from the germline V gene are MNHEY and SMNVEV (reference sequence). The CDR3 runs to 14 residues. V was pared by 3 bases and J by 7 bases, with 10 bases between. The CDR3 DNA sequence: TGTGCCAGCAGTTTTGCGGCAGAAAATTCACCCCTCCACTTT. It translates to CASSFAAENSPLHF.